This TCR beta chain was sequenced for a study of metastatic and nonmetastatic thyroid tumors. TCRdb reanalyzed the PCR reads via MiXCR. The sample has under 7,000 clones, 35% to 40% seen once. Germline V CDR1 and CDR2: SEHNR, FQNEAQ (reference sequence). The CDR3 loop spans 14 amino acids. Trimming took off 1 base at V and 4 bases at J, with 5 bases between the two ends. Each patient went into thyroid surgery without having received any treatment. The source of this sequence is a female donor with papillary thyroid cancer or a benign thyroid nodule (not recorded which). Some clones in this sample may be carry-over from other donors' samples. This chain joins TRBV7-9 and TRBJ1-6, with D uncertain. The material sequenced was adjacent normal tissue. Here the CDR3 DNA reads TGTGCCAGCAGCTTAGAACAGTATAATTCACCCCTCCACTTT. This sequence encodes CASSLEQYNSPLHF.